The sequence of this TCR beta chain was determined in a study of neurological immune-mediated disorders. Germline values: CDR1 MDHEN, CDR2 SYDVKM. The CDR3 contains 15 residues. V trimming: 4 bases; J trimming: 4 bases; junction bases outside the gene matches: 7. Noted time point: longitudinal time-point 3. Findings of the study overall: When grouped phylogenetically, the repertoires of 18 of the 34 multiple sclerosis patients fell together in one related-CDR3 cluster, which is a possible signature. Because no CDR3 amino acid sequences were shared across subjects by expanded clones, private repertoires were suggested in all groups. Whereas HTLV-1-associated myelopathy showed the most TCR clonal expansion, multiple sclerosis showed the least, with levels below those of healthy controls.

At least ten counts were recorded for this clonotype. Its target is unknown. TCRdb re-analysed the 5' RACE reads in MiXCR, keeping a single row per CDR3 protein. In the table there are approximately 89,000 distinct CDR3 sequences, 3.5% to 4.5% of which are singletons. The clonotype was recovered from a woman aged 60 to 75 with multiple sclerosis. Sequencing input: PBMCs. J is TRBJ2-5 and V is TRBV28; 9 bases map to TRBD2. CDR3 bases: TGTGCCAGCAGTTCAGCGGGGGGTCCCGTAGAGACCCAGTACTTC. Amino acids: CASSSAGGPVETQYF.